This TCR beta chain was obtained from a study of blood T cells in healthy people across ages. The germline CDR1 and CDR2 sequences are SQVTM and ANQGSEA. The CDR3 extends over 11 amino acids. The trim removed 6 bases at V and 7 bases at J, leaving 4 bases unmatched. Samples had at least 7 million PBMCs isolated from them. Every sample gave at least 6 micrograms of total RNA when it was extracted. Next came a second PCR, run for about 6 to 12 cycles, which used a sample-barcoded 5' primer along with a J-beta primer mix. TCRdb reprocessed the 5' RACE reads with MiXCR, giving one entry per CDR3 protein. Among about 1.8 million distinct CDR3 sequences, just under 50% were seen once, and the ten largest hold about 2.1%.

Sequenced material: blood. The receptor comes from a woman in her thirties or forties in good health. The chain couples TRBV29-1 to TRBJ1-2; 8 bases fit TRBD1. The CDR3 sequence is CSVTGATGYTF. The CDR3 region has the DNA TGCAGCGTGACAGGGGCGACTGGCTACACCTTC.